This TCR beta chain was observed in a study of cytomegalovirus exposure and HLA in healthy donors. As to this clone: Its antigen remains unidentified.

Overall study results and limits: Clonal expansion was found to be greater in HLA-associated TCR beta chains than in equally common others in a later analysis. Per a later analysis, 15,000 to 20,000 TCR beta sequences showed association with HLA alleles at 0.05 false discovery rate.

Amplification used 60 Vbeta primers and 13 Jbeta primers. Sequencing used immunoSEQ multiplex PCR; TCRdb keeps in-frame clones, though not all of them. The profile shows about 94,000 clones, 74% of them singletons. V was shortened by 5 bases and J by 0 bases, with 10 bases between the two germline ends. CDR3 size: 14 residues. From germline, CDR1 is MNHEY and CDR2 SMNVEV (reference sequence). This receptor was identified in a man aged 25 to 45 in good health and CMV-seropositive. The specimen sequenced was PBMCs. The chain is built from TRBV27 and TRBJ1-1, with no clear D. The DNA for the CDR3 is TGTGCCAGCAGTGCAAGACACCTGAACACTGAAGCTTTCTTT. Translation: CASSARHLNTEAFF.